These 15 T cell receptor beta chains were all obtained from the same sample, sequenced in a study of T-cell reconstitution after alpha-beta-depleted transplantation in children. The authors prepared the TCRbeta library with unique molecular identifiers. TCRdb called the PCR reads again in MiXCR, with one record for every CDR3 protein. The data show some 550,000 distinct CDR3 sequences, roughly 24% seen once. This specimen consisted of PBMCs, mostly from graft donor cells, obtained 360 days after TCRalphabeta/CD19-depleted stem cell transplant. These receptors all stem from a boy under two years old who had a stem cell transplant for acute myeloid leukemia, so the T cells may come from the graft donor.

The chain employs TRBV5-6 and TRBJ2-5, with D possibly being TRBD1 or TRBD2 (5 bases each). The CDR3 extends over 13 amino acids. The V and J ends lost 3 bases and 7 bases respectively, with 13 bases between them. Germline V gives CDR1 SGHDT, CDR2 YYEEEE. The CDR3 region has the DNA TGTGCCAGCAGCTGGAACGGGGACCCGACCCAGTACTTC. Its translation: CASSWNGDPTQYF. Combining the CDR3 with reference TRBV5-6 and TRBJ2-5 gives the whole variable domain DAGVTQSPTHLIKTRGQQVTLRCSPKSGHDTVSWYQQALGQGPQFIFQYYEEEERQRGNFPDRFSGHQFPNYSSELNVNALLLGDSALYLCASSWNGDPTQYFGPGTRLLVL.

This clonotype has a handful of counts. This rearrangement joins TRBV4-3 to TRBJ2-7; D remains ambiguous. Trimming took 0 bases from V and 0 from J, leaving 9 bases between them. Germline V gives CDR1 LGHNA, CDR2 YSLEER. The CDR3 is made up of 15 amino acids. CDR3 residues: CASSQDWDASYEQYF. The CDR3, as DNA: TGCGCCAGCAGCCAAGATTGGGATGCCTCCTACGAGCAGTACTTC.

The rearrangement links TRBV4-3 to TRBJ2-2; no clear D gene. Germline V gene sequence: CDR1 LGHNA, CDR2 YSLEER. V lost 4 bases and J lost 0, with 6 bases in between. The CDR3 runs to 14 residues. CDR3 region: CASSPEANTGELFF. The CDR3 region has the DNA TGCGCCAGCAGCCCCGAAGCGAACACCGGGGAGCTGTTTTTT.

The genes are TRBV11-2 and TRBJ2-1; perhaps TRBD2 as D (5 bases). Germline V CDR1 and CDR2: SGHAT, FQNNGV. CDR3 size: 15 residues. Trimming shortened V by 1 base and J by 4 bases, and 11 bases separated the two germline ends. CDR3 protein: CASSLVWAGYNEQFF. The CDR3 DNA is TGTGCCAGCAGCTTAGTATGGGCGGGTTACAATGAGCAGTTCTTC.

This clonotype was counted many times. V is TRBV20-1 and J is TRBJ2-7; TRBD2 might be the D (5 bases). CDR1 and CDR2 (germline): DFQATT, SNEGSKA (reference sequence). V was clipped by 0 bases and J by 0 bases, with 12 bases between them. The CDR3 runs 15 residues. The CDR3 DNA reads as TGCAGTGCTAGAGACCCTCCGGGAAACTCCTACGAGCAGTACTTC. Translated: CSARDPPGNSYEQYF.

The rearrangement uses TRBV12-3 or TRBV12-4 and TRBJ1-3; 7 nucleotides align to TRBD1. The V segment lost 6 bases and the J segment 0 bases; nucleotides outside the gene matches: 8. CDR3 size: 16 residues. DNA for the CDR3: TGTGCCAGCAGGAGGGACAGATTAACCTCTGGAAACACCATATATTTT. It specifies CASRRDRLTSGNTIYF.

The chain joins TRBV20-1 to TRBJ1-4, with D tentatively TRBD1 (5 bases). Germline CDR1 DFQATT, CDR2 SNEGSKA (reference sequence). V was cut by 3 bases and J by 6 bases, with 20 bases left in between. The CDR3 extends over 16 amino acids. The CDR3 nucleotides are TGCAGTGCTAGGGTCCCCGGACATACCGGGGATGAAAAACTGTTTTTT. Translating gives CSARVPGHTGDEKLFF.

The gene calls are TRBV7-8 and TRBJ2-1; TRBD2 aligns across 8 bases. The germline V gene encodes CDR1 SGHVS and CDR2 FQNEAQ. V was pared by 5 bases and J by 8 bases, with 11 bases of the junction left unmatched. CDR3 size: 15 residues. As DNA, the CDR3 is TGTGCCAGCAGCCCCGCGGGGGGTGATATCGATGAGCAGTTCTTC. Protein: CASSPAGGDIDEQFF.

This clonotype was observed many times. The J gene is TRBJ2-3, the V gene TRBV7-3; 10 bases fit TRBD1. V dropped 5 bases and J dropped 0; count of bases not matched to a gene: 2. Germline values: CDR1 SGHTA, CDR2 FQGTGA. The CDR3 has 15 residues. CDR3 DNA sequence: TGTGCCAGCAGCCCGGACAGGGGGAGCACAGATACGCAGTATTTT. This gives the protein CASSPDRGSTDTQYF.

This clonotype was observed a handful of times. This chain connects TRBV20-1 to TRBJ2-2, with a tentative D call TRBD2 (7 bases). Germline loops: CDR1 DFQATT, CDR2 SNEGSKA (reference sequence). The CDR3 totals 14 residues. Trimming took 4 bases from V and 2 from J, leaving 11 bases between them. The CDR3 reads CSAKRGGNTGELFF. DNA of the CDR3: TGCAGTGCTAAAAGGGGGGGAAACACCGGGGAGCTGTTTTTT.

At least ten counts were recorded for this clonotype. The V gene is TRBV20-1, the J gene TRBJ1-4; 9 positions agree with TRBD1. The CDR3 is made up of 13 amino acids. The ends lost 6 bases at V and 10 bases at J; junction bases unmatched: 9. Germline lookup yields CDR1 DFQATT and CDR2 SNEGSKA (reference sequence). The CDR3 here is CSAGGQGGGKLFF. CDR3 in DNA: TGCAGTGCAGGGGGACAGGGTGGCGGAAAACTGTTTTTT.

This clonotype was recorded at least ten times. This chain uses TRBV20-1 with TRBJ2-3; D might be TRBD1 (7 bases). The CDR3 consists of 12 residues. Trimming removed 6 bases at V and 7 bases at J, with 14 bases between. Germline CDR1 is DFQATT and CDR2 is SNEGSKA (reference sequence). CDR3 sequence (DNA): TGCAGTGCGATCAGGGGGGAGAATACGCAGTATTTT. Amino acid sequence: CSAIRGENTQYF.

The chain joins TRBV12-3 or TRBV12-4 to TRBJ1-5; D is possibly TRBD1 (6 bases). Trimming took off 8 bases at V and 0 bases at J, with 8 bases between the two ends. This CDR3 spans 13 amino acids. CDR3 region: CASGQYSNQPQHF. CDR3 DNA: TGTGCCAGCGGACAGTATAGCAATCAGCCCCAGCATTTT.

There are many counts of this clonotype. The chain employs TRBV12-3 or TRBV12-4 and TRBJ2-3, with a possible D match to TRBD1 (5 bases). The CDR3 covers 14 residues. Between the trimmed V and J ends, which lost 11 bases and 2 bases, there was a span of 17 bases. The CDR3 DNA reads TGTGCCGGGGCGAGTGGACACCACACAGATACGCAGTATTTT. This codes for CAGASGHHTDTQYF.

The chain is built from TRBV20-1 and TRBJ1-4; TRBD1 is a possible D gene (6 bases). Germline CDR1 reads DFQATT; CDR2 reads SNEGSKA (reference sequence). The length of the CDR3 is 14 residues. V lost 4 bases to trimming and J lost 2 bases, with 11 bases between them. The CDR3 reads CSATRGRTNEKLFF. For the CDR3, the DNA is TGCAGTGCTACCAGGGGTCGGACTAATGAAAAACTGTTTTTT.